The 30 T cell receptor beta chains below were found in one sample sequenced in a study of T cell changes during pregnancy in multiple sclerosis (dated by TCRdb to 2018 to 2020). The library came from the immunoSEQ multiplex PCR assay. In its TCRdb copy, this immuneACCESS table keeps in-frame sequences only and misses some clones. Where compared with another copy, unresolved V genes explain less than half of these, and the others have no known cause. Here the sample has tens of thousands of clones; approximately 92% occur a single time. The ten largest clones represent less than 3.5% of the sample. The starting material was peripheral blood, obtained in the third trimester of pregnancy. These receptors originate from a female donor in good health, enrolled as a control in a pregnancy study.

The V gene is TRBV7-2, the J gene TRBJ2-5; D may be TRBD2 (6 bases). The germline V and J ends were trimmed by 6 bases and 2 bases, with 10 bases remaining between them. The CDR3 consists of 13 residues. Germline lookup yields CDR1 SGHTA and CDR2 FQGNSA. This CDR3 is CASRRSGQETQYF. In nucleotides, the CDR3 is TGTGCCAGCAGGCGGAGCGGGCAAGAGACCCAGTACTTC.

This clone was observed a single time. The chain is built from TRBV9 and TRBJ1-1, with D unclear. Trimming removed 4 bases from V and 2 bases from J, with 9 bases in between. Looked up from germline, CDR1 is SGDLS and CDR2 is YYNGEE. The CDR3 spans 13 residues. In DNA, the CDR3 is TGTGCCAGCAGCCCCGGCGGAAACACTGAAGCTTTCTTT. Protein sequence: CASSPGGNTEAFF.

This rearrangement joins TRBV11-2 to TRBJ1-1, with a tentative D call TRBD1 (5 bases). CDR1 is SGHAT and CDR2 is FQNNGV in the germline V gene. Trimming stripped 0 bases from V and 3 bases from J, with 11 bases between. This CDR3 spans 15 amino acids. CDR3 loop: CASSLEGGVYTEAFF. CDR3 DNA: TGTGCCAGCAGCTTAGAGGGGGGGGTGTACACTGAAGCTTTCTTT. Full variable domain (remainder filled in from reference TRBV11-2 and TRBJ1-1): EAGVAQSPRYKIIEKRQSVAFWCNPISGHATLYWYQQILGQGPKLLIQFQNNGVVDDSQLPKDRFSAERLKGVDSTLKIQPAKLEDSAVYLCASSLEGGVYTEAFFGQGTRLTVV.

The chain recombines TRBV18 with TRBJ2-3, with D maybe TRBD2 (5 bases). CDR3 length equals 14 residues. Trimming took 4 bases from V and 7 from J, leaving 15 bases between them. Germline CDR1 reads KGHSH; CDR2 reads LQKENI. CDR3 sequence (DNA): TGTGCCAGCTCACAGGGCGGGTCTCAGAATACGCAGTATTTT. Encoded protein: CASSQGGSQNTQYF. The full variable domain, with the rest looked up from reference TRBV18 and TRBJ2-3, is NAGVMQNPRHLVRRRGQEARLRCSPMKGHSHVYWYRQLPEEGLKFMVYLQKENIIDESGMPKERFSAEFPKEGPSILRIQQVVRGDSAAYFCASSQGGSQNTQYFGPGTRLTVL.

The chain carries TRBV28 and TRBJ2-1; possibly TRBD1 for D (5 bases). V shed 6 bases and J shed 2 bases, with 11 bases lying between them. This CDR3 is built from 14 residues. Germline V gene lookup returns CDR1 MDHEN and CDR2 SYDVKM. CDR3 sequence: CASRDTTPYNEQFF. For the CDR3, the DNA is TGTGCCAGCAGGGACACTACCCCCTACAATGAGCAGTTCTTC.

This sequence joins TRBV5-4 and TRBJ2-5; 9 bases fit TRBD2. CDR1 SGHNT and CDR2 YYREEE come from the germline V gene (reference sequence). The CDR3 runs to 16 residues. After removal of 4 bases from V and 4 bases from J, the junction contained 11 bases not matched to a gene. This chain's CDR3 is CASSQAGTAGGETQYF. CDR3 DNA sequence: TGTGCCAGCAGCCAAGCCGGGACAGCGGGGGGAGAGACCCAGTACTTC.

V gene TRBV7-2 combines with J gene TRBJ2-7, with 14 bases that match TRBD2. The CDR3 is made up of 15 amino acids. Germline V gene sequence: CDR1 SGHTA, CDR2 FQGNSA. Unmatched junction bases numbered 6, after V lost 5 bases and J lost 6 bases. CDR3 in DNA: TGTGCCAGCAGCGTAGGACTAGCGGGAGGTTCCGAGCAGTACTTC. Translating it yields CASSVGLAGGSEQYF.

The V and J genes are TRBV19 and TRBJ1-6; 9 nucleotides align to TRBD1. CDR3 length equals 13 residues. Germline values: CDR1 LNHDA, CDR2 SQIVND (reference sequence). After removal of 4 bases from V and 11 bases from J, the junction contained 3 bases not matched to a gene. The CDR3 here is CASSTGTGTPLHF. The CDR3, as DNA: TGTGCCAGTAGTACCGGGACAGGGACACCCCTCCACTTT. Based on the CDR3 plus reference TRBV19 and TRBJ1-6, the full variable domain is DGGITQSPKYLFRKEGQNVTLSCEQNLNHDAMYWYRQDPGQGLRLIYYSQIVNDFQKGDIAEGYSVSREKKESFPLTVTSAQKNPTAFYLCASSTGTGTPLHFGNGTRLTVT.

V and J are TRBV4-2 and TRBJ2-3; 9 positions agree with TRBD2. With V trimmed by 1 base and J by 2 bases, 4 bases remained unmatched. CDR1 LGHNA and CDR2 YNFKEQ come from the germline V gene. The CDR3 is made up of 16 amino acids. CDR3 sequence: CASSQVRGGTTDTQYF. CDR3 DNA: TGTGCCAGCAGCCAAGTGCGGGGGGGGACCACAGATACGCAGTATTTT.

The J gene is TRBJ2-5, the V gene TRBV14; perhaps TRBD1 as D (5 bases). Trimming left V 2 bases short and J 5 bases short, with 9 bases between. The CDR3 covers 13 residues. Germline values: CDR1 SGHDN, CDR2 FVKESK. The DNA of the CDR3 is TGTGCCAGCAGCCAAAGACAGTACGAGACCCAGTACTTC. The encoded protein is CASSQRQYETQYF.

The rearrangement uses TRBV6-1 and TRBJ1-4, with D unclear. Germline CDR1 is MNHNS and CDR2 is SASEGT. Trimming shortened V by 2 bases and J by 0 bases, and 13 bases separated the two germline ends. The CDR3 has 17 residues. The CDR3 DNA follows: TGTGCCAGCAGTGAACCCGGAGGATTTGCAACTAATGAAAAACTGTTTTTT. Amino acid sequence: CASSEPGGFATNEKLFF.

The chain links TRBV19 to TRBJ2-1, with D possibly matching TRBD1 (6 bases). The CDR3 contains 15 residues. Trimming shortened V by 4 bases and J by 0 bases, and 10 bases separated the two germline ends. The germline CDR1 and CDR2 sequences are LNHDA and SQIVND (reference sequence). As DNA, the CDR3 is TGTGCCAGTAGTAGGCAGGGGCGCTCCTACAATGAGCAGTTCTTC. This sequence encodes CASSRQGRSYNEQFF.

The chain combines TRBV11-2 with TRBJ1-2; 7 positions agree with TRBD1. The CDR3 runs 14 residues. Germline values: CDR1 SGHAT, CDR2 FQNNGV. V shed 1 base and J 5 bases; nucleotides not matched to a gene: 4. The CDR3 DNA reads as TGTGCCAGCAGCTTAGGACAGGGTTGGTATGGCTACACCTTC. Translation gives CASSLGQGWYGYTF.

This rearrangement joins TRBV4-1 to TRBJ1-2, with 8 bases fitting TRBD1. CDR3 length: 16 residues. The ends lost 0 bases at V and 4 bases at J; junction bases unmatched: 7. Germline V gene lookup returns CDR1 MGHRA and CDR2 YSYEKL. The CDR3 reads CASSQDTQGAAYGYTF. CDR3 nucleotides: TGCGCCAGCAGCCAAGATACCCAGGGGGCTGCCTATGGCTACACCTTC.

The rearrangement uses TRBV7-2 and TRBJ1-1; D is possibly TRBD1 (5 bases). The CDR3 has 15 residues. The germline V gene has CDR1 SGHTA and CDR2 FQGNSA. V was cut by 1 base and J by 1 base, with 10 bases left in between. The DNA for the CDR3 is TGTGCCAGCAGCTTAGTATCGGGGGGGAACACTGAAGCTTTCTTT. It is translated as CASSLVSGGNTEAFF.

The chain combines TRBV7-9 with TRBJ1-5; unclear D gene. The CDR3 extends over 13 amino acids. V was cut by 4 bases and J by 5 bases, with 9 bases left in between. Germline V gives CDR1 SEHNR, CDR2 FQNEAQ (reference sequence). CDR3 loop: CASSSHIDQPQHF. The DNA for the CDR3 is TGTGCCAGCAGCTCTCACATCGATCAGCCCCAGCATTTT.

The J gene is TRBJ2-5, the V gene TRBV10-3; 8 positions match TRBD2. CDR3 length equals 15 residues. After removal of 7 bases from V and 4 bases from J, the junction contained 11 bases not matched to a gene. The germline V gene encodes CDR1 ENHRY and CDR2 SYGVKD. CDR3 nucleotides: TGTGCCATCATGTCCAGCGGGGGCCCCCCAGAGACCCAGTACTTC. Translating it yields CAIMSSGGPPETQYF.

CDR3 sequence: CAIKTKGEYNEQFF. CDR3 bases: TGTGCCATCAAGACGAAAGGGGAATACAATGAGCAGTTCTTC. This chain connects TRBV11-2 to TRBJ2-1; the D gene is possibly TRBD1 (5 bases). Germline assignment: CDR1 SGHAT and CDR2 FQNNGV. CDR3 length: 14 residues. V was trimmed by 10 bases and J by 4 bases, leaving 17 bases between them.

This sequence joins TRBV6-5 and TRBJ2-5, with 9 positions matching TRBD2. Germline-derived CDR1 and CDR2 are MNHEY and SVGAGI. This CDR3 has 13 amino acids. J was trimmed by 5 bases and V by 6 bases; bases with no gene match: 4. The CDR3 DNA is TGTGCCAGCAGGCCTGGACTAGCGGAGACCCAGTACTTC. It specifies CASRPGLAETQYF.

The rearrangement uses TRBV28 and TRBJ1-1, with D possibly being TRBD1 (6 bases). This CDR3 comprises 15 residues. In germline, CDR1 is MDHEN, CDR2 SYDVKM. Trimming took off 5 bases at V and 0 bases at J, with 13 bases between the two ends. CDR3 amino acids: CASSPGTSLNTEAFF. The CDR3 region has the DNA TGTGCCAGCAGTCCCGGGACATCTCTGAACACTGAAGCTTTCTTT.

The chain joins TRBV4-1 to TRBJ1-3; D is perhaps TRBD1 (6 bases). The V end lost 1 base, the J end lost 12 bases, and 10 bases lay between the germline ends. The CDR3 covers 12 residues. The germline V gene encodes CDR1 MGHRA and CDR2 YSYEKL. The CDR3 spells CASSQAAGHIYF. Written as DNA, the CDR3 is TGCGCCAGCAGCCAAGCAGCGGGACACATATATTTT.

The CDR3 region has the DNA TGTGCCAGTAGACCAGGTGACAGGGGGAGCGGCTACACCTTC. It encodes CASRPGDRGSGYTF. The chain uses TRBV19 and TRBJ1-2; 9 bases map to TRBD1. V was clipped by 6 bases and J by 8 bases; unmatched bases: 10. CDR1 and CDR2 from the germline V gene are LNHDA and SQIVND (reference sequence). The CDR3 covers 14 residues.

The J gene is TRBJ2-7, the V gene TRBV30; 16 nucleotides match TRBD2. The length of the CDR3 is 16 residues. Per germline, CDR1 GTSNPN and CDR2 SVGIG (reference sequence). V lost 4 bases and J lost 2; bases outside the gene matches: 5. CDR3 sequence reads: CAWTSGLAGGPYEQYF. For the CDR3, the DNA is TGTGCCTGGACTTCGGGACTAGCGGGAGGGCCCTACGAGCAGTACTTC.

The chain joins TRBV11-2 to TRBJ2-1; D may be TRBD1 (5 bases). The CDR3 spans 13 residues. Per the germline V gene, CDR1 is SGHAT and CDR2 is FQNNGV. Trimming left V 3 bases short and J 6 bases short, with 9 bases between. The CDR3 coding sequence is TGTGCCAGCAGCTTCCAGGGTAGCAATGAGCAGTTCTTC. Its translation is CASSFQGSNEQFF.

The rearrangement links TRBV5-6 to TRBJ2-2; D is uncertain. Germline assignment: CDR1 SGHDT and CDR2 YYEEEE. With 2 bases removed from V and 9 bases from J, the gap between germline ends came to 5 bases. This CDR3 is 11 amino acids long. Here the CDR3 reads CASSFNRELFF. CDR3 DNA sequence: TGTGCCAGCAGCTTTAATAGGGAGCTGTTTTTT.

The V and J genes are TRBV6-1 and TRBJ2-5, with unresolved D. There are 13 residues in the CDR3. The germline V gene has CDR1 MNHNS and CDR2 SASEGT. Trimming shortened V by 2 bases and J by 2 bases, and 6 bases separated the two germline ends. CDR3 sequence (DNA): TGTGCCAGCAGTGAAATAGAACAAGAGACCCAGTACTTC. Amino acids: CASSEIEQETQYF.

V gene TRBV6-6 combines with J gene TRBJ1-1; TRBD1 is a possible D gene (5 bases). Trimming removed 5 bases from V and 3 bases from J, with 19 bases in between. CDR3 length: 16 amino acids. In germline, CDR1 is MNHNY, CDR2 SVGAGI (reference sequence). The CDR3 here is CASSHLGDSGDTEAFF. In DNA, the CDR3 is TGTGCCAGCAGTCACTTGGGGGACTCTGGGGACACTGAAGCTTTCTTT.

This sequence joins TRBV28 and TRBJ2-3; the match to TRBD2 covers 16 bases. Trimming removed 6 bases from V and 1 base from J; junction bases left unmatched: 7. The CDR3 contains 18 residues. Germline values: CDR1 MDHEN, CDR2 SYDVKM. The CDR3 DNA is TGTGCCAGCAGCTCGGGACTAGCGGGGGGGCCTGGCACAGATACGCAGTATTTT. Translation gives CASSSGLAGGPGTDTQYF.

The CDR3 sequence: CASSQAAGGGEKLFF. DNA for the CDR3: TGCGCCAGCAGCCAAGCTGCGGGGGGGGGAGAAAAACTGTTTTTT. The rearrangement uses TRBV4-1 and TRBJ1-4; D is possibly TRBD1 (5 bases). The CDR3 has 15 amino acids. The germline V and J ends were trimmed by 1 base and 8 bases, with 14 bases remaining between them. Germline values: CDR1 MGHRA, CDR2 YSYEKL.

For this clone: The sample carries other DNA sequences with the same CDR3. V gene TRBV6-1 combines with J gene TRBJ2-7, with D maybe TRBD2 (6 bases). The CDR3 is 14 amino acids. With 1 base removed from V and 4 bases from J, the gap between germline ends came to 11 bases. The V gene's germline CDR1 is MNHNS and CDR2 SASEGT. The DNA for the CDR3 is TGTGCCAGCAGTGAAGGAGGCAGCGGGTACGAGCAGTACTTC. Translating it yields CASSEGGSGYEQYF.